This entry lists 8 T cell receptor beta chains sequenced from one sample in a study of T cells after yellow fever vaccination. MiXCR, run by TCRdb on the 5' RACE reads, gives a single entry per CDR3 protein. The sample yields 200,000 to 300,000 distinct CDR3 sequences, 6.9% seen once. The sample here was CD4+ T cells sorted from PBMCs, taken 15 days after the yellow fever booster vaccination. The receptor set was obtained from a man aged 25-45 years who received the YFV17D yellow fever vaccine.

The rearrangement joins TRBV13 to TRBJ2-7; 12 bases line up with TRBD1. V shed 5 bases, J shed 4 bases, and the junction held 6 bases outside the gene matches. The V gene's germline CDR1 is PRHDT and CDR2 FYEKMQ (reference sequence). The CDR3 extends over 15 amino acids. The CDR3 nucleotides are TGTGCCAGCAGCGCTGGGACAGGGGGCTTTTACGAGCAGTACTTC. Protein: CASSAGTGGFYEQYF.

This clonotype was counted ten times or more. This rearrangement joins TRBV6-1 to TRBJ2-1; 8 positions agree with TRBD2. After removal of 8 bases from V and 3 bases from J, the junction contained 12 bases not matched to a gene. This CDR3 comprises 16 residues. Looked up from germline, CDR1 is MNHNS and CDR2 is SASEGT. The CDR3 nucleotides are TGTGCCAGCTCGCCGGGGGGGGCGAAGGACTACAATGAGCAGTTCTTC. Its protein product is CASSPGGAKDYNEQFF.

This clonotype has just a few counts. CDR3 nucleotide sequence: TGTGCCAGCAGCCAACGACAGGGGGAGTACGAGCAGTACTTC. Protein: CASSQRQGEYEQYF. The chain uses TRBV7-9 and TRBJ2-7, with TRBD1 identical over 9 bases. Germline V gene data show CDR1 as SEHNR and CDR2 as FQNEAQ (reference sequence). The J segment lost 4 bases and the V segment lost 5 bases, leaving 6 bases of the junction unmatched. The CDR3 has 14 amino acids.

The J gene is TRBJ2-2, the V gene TRBV12-3 or TRBV12-4; 8 bases are shared with TRBD1. Trimming took 5 bases from V and 5 from J; bases not matched to a gene: 10. The length of the CDR3 is 16 residues. The DNA for the CDR3 is TGTGCCAGCAGTCCCTTAGGGGGACAGGCGACCGGGGAGCTGTTTTTT. Residues: CASSPLGGQATGELFF.

This clonotype was counted between two and nine times. This chain uses TRBV5-1 with TRBJ2-3; D remains unclear. CDR3 length: 15 residues. V was cut by 5 bases and J by 0 bases, with 13 bases left in between. The germline V gene encodes CDR1 SGHRS and CDR2 YFSETQ. The DNA for the CDR3 is TGCGCCAGCAGGAGTAGTGAGTGGAGCACAGATACGCAGTATTTT. Translating it yields CASRSSEWSTDTQYF.

The genes are TRBV6-5 and TRBJ2-1; a weak D match, TRBD2 (6 bases). The V and J ends lost 0 bases and 7 bases respectively, with 13 bases between them. The CDR3 has 15 amino acids. Germline-derived CDR1 and CDR2 are MNHEY and SVGAGI. The CDR3 DNA is TGTGCCAGCAGTTACTCGGAGGGCCGGGGGAATGAGCAGTTCTTC. This codes for CASSYSEGRGNEQFF.

This clonotype occurred many times. The chain couples TRBV25-1 to TRBJ2-6, with D uncertain. Between the trimmed V and J ends, which lost 4 bases and 2 bases, there was a span of 6 bases. The germline V gene has CDR1 MGHDK and CDR2 SYGVNS. CDR3 length: 14 amino acids. CDR3 amino acids: CASSALTGANVLTF. The CDR3 DNA is TGTGCCAGCAGTGCCTTGACTGGGGCCAACGTCCTGACTTTC.

This chain connects TRBV18 to TRBJ2-3; no clear D. CDR3 length: 15 amino acids. The germline gives CDR1 KGHSH, CDR2 LQKENI. Deletions cut 3 bases from V and 2 bases from J, with 12 bases between. The CDR3: CASSPVLRNTDTQYF. The CDR3 DNA reads as TGTGCCAGCTCACCGGTGCTCAGGAACACAGATACGCAGTATTTT.